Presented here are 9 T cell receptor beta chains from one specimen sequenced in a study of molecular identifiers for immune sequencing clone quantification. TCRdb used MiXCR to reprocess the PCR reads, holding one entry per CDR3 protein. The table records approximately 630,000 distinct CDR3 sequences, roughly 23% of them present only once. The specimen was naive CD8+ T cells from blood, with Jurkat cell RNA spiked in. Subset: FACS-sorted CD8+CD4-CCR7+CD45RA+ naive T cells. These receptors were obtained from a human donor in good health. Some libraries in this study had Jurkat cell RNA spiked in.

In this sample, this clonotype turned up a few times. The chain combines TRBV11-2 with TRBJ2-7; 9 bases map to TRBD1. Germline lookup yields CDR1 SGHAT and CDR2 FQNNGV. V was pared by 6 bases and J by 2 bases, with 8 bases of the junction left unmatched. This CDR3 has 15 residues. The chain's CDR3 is CASSWGQGLTYEQYF. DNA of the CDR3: TGTGCCAGCAGTTGGGGACAGGGCCTGACCTACGAGCAGTACTTC.

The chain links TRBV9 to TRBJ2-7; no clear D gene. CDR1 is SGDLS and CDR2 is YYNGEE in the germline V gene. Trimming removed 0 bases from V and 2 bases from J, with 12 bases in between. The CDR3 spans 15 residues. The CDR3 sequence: CASSVVAGPTYEQYF. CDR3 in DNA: TGTGCCAGCAGCGTAGTGGCAGGCCCCACCTACGAGCAGTACTTC.

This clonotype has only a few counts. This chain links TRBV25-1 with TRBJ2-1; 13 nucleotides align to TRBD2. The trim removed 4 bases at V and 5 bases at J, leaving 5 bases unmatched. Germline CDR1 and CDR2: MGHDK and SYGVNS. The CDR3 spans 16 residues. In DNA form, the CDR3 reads TGTGCCAGCAGTGGATGGGGACTAGCGGGGAACAATGAGCAGTTCTTC. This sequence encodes CASSGWGLAGNNEQFF.

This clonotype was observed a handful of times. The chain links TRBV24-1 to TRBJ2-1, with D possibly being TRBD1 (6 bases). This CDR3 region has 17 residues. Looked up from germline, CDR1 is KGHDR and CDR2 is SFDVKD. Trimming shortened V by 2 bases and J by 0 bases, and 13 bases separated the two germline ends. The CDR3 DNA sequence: TGTGCCACCAGTGATTCGATGAGGGGGAGCTCCTACAATGAGCAGTTCTTC. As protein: CATSDSMRGSSYNEQFF.

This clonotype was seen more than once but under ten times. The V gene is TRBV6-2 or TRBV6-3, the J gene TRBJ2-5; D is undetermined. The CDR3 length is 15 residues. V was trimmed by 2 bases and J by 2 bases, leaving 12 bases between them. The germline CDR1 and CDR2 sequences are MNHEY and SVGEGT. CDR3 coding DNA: TGTGCCAGCAGTTACCTGGCGGCCCCACAAGAGACCCAGTACTTC. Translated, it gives CASSYLAAPQETQYF.

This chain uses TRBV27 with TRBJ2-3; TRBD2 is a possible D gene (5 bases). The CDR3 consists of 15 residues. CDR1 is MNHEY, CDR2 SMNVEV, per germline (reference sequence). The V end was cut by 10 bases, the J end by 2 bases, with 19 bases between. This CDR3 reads CATTAGAGNTDTQYF. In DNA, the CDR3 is TGTGCCACCACGGCGGGTGCCGGGAACACAGATACGCAGTATTTT.

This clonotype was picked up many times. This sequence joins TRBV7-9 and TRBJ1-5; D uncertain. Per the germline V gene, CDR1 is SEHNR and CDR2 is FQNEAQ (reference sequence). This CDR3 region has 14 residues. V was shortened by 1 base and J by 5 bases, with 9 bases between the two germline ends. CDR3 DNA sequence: TGTGCCAGCAGCTTAGTGGCGGGCGATCAGCCCCAGCATTTT. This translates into CASSLVAGDQPQHF.

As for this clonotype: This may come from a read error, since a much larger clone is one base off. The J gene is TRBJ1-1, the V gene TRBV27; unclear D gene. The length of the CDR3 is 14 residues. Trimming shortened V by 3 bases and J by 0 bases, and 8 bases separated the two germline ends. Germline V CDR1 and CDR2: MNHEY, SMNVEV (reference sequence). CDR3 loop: CASSLANMNTEAFF. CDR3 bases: TGTGCCAGCAGTTTGGCCAACATGAACACTGAAGCTTTCTTT.

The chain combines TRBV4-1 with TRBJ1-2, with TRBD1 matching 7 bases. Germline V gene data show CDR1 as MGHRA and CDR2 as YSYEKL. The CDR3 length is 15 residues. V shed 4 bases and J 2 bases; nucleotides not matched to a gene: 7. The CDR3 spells CASSLKTGTNYGYTF. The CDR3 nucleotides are TGCGCCAGCAGCCTAAAGACAGGGACCAACTATGGCTACACCTTC.